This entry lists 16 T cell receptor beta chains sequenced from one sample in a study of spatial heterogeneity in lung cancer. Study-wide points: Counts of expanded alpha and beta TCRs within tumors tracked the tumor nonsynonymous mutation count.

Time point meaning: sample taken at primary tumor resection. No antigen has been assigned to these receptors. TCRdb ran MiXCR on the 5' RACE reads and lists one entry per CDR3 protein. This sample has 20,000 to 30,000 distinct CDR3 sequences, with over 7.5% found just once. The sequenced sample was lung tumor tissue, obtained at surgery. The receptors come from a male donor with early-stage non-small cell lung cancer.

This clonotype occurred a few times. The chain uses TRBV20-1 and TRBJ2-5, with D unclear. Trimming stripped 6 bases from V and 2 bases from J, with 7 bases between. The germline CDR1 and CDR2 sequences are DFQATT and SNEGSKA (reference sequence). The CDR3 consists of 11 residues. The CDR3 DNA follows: TGCAGTGCGACCTTTCAAGAGACCCAGTACTTC. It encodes CSATFQETQYF.

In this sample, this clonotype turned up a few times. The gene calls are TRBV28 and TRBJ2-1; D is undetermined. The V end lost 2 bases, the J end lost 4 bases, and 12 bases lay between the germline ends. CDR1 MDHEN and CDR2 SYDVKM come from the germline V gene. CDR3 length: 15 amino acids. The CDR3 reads CASSLQSVLYNEQFF. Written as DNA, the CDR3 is TGTGCCAGCAGTTTACAGTCAGTGCTTTACAATGAGCAGTTCTTC. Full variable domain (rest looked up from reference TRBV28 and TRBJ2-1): DVKVTQSSRYLVKRTGEKVFLECVQDMDHENMFWYRQDPGLGLRLIYFSYDVKMKEKGDIPEGYSVSREKKERFSLILESASTNQTSMYLCASSLQSVLYNEQFFGPGTRLTVL.

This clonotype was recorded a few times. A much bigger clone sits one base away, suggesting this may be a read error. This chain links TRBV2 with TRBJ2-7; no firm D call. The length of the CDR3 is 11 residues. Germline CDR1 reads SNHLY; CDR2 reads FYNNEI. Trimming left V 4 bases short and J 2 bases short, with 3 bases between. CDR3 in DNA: TGTGCCAGCAGTGTCACCTACGAGCAGTACTTC. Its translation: CASSVTYEQYF. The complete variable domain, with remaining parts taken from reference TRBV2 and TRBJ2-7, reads EPEVTQTPSHQVTQMGQEVILRCVPISNHLYFYWYRQILGQKVEFLVSFYNNEISEKSEIFDDQFSVERPDGSNFTLKIRSTKLEDSAMYFCASSVTYEQYFGPGTRLTVT.

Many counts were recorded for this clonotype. CDR3 sequence (DNA): TGTGCCAGCAGTCCTCGGACAGGGGGGTCAGATACGCAGTATTTT. This sequence encodes CASSPRTGGSDTQYF. The V gene is TRBV6-4, the J gene TRBJ2-3; 10 bases align to TRBD1. The germline gives CDR1 MRHNA, CDR2 SNTAGT. V shed 5 bases, J shed 4 bases, and the junction held 6 bases outside the gene matches. CDR3 length: 15 residues.

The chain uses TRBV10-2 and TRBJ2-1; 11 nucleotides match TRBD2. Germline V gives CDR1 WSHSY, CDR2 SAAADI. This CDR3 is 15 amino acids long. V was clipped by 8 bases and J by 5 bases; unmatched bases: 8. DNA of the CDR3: TGCGCCAGCGCCCTTAGCGGGAGGGCAAACAATGAGCAGTTCTTC. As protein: CASALSGRANNEQFF.

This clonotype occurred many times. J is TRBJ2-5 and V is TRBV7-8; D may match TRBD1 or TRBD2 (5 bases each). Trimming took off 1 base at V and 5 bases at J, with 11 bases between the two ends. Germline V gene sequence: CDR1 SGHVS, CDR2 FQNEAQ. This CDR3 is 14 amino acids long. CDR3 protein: CASSLDWGMETQYF. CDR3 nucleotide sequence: TGTGCCAGCAGCTTAGACTGGGGGATGGAGACCCAGTACTTC.

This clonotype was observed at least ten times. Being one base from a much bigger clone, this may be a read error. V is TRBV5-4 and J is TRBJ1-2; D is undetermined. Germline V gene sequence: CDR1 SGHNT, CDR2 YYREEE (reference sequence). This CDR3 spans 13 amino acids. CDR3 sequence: CVSSPPGNYGYTF. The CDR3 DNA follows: TGTGTCAGCAGCCCACCAGGCAACTATGGCTACACCTTC. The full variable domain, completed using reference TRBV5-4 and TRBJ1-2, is ETGVTQSPTHLIKTRGQQVTLRCSSQSGHNTVSWYQQALGQGPQFIFQYYREEENGRGNFPPRFSGLQFPNYSSELNVNALELDDSALYLCVSSPPGNYGYTFGSGTRLTVV.

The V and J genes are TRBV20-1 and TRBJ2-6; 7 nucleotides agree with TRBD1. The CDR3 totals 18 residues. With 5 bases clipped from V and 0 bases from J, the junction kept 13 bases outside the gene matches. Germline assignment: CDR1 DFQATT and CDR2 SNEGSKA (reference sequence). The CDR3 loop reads CSASLQGPGSSGANVLTF. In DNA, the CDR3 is TGCAGTGCTTCTCTACAGGGGCCAGGAAGCTCTGGGGCCAACGTCCTGACTTTC.

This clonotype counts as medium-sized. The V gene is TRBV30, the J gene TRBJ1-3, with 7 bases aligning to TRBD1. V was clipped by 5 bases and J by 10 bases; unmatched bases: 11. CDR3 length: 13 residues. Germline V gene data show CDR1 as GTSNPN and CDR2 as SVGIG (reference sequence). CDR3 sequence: CAWVDRETGTIYF. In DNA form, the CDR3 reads TGTGCCTGGGTCGACAGGGAAACAGGGACCATATATTTT.

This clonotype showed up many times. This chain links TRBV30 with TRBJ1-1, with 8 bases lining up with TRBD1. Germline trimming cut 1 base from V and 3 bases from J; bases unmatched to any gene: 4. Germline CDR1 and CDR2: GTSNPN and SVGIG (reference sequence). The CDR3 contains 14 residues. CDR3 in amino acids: CAWSGGTGYTEAFF. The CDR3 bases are TGTGCCTGGAGTGGCGGGACAGGCTACACTGAAGCTTTCTTT.

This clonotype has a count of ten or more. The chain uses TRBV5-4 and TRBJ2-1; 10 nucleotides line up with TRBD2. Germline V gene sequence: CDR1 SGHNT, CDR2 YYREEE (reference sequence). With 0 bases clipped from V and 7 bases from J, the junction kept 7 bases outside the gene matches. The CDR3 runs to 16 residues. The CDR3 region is CASSLARASGSNEQFF. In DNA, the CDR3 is TGTGCCAGCAGCTTGGCCCGGGCTAGCGGGAGTAATGAGCAGTTCTTC.

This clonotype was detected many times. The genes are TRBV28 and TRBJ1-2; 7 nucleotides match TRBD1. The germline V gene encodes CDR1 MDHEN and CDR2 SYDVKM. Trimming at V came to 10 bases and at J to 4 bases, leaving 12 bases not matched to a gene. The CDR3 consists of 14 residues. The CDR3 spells CATTRDRKFYGYTF. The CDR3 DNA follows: TGTGCCACCACCCGGGACAGAAAATTCTATGGCTACACCTTC.

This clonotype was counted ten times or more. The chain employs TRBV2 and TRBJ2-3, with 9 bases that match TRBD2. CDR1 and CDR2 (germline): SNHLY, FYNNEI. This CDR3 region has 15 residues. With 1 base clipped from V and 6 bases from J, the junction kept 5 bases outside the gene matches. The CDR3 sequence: CASSEEGLATDTQYF. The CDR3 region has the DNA TGTGCCAGCAGTGAAGAGGGACTAGCAACCGATACGCAGTATTTT.

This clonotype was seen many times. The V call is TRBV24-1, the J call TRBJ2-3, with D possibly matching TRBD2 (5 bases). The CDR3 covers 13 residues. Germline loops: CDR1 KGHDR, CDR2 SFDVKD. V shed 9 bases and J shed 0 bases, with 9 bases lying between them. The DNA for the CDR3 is TGTGCCACCGAGGGCGGTAGCACAGATACGCAGTATTTT. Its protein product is CATEGGSTDTQYF.

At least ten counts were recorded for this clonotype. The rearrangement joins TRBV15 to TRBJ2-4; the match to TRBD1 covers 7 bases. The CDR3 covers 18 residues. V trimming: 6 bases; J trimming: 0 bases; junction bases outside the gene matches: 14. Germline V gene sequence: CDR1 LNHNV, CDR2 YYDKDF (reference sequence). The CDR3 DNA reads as TGTGCCACCAGGAGGTGGACAGGCCCCGACCAAGCCAAAAACATTCAGTACTTC. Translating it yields CATRRWTGPDQAKNIQYF.

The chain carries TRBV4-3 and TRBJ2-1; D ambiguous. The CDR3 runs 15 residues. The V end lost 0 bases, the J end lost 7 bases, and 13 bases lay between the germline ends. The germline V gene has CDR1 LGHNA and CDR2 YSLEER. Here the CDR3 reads CASSQDRRVRNEQFF. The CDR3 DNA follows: TGCGCCAGCAGCCAAGATCGAAGGGTAAGGAATGAGCAGTTCTTC.